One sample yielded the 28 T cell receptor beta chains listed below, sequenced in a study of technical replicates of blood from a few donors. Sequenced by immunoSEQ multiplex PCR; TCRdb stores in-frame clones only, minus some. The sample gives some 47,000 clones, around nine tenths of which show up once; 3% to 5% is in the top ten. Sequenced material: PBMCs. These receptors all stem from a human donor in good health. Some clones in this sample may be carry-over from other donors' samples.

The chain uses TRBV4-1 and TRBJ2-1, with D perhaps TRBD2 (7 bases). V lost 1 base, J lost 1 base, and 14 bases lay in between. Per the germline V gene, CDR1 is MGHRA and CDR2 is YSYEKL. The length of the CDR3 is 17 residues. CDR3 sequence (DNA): TGCGCCAGCAGCCAAGTGGGGCGGGGGCCTTCCTACAATGAGCAGTTCTTC. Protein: CASSQVGRGPSYNEQFF.

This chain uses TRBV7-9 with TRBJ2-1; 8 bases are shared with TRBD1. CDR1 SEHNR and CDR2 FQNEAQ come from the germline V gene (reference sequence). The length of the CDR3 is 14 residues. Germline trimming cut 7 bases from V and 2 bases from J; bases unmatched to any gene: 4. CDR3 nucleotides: TGTGCCAGCACCCAGACAGGGGCCTACAATGAGCAGTTCTTC. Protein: CASTQTGAYNEQFF.

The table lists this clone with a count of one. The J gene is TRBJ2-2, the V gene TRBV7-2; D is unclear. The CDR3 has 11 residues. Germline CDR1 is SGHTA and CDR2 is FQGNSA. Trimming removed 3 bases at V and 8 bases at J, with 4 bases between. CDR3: CASSFQGELFF. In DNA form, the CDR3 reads TGTGCCAGCAGCTTTCAAGGGGAGCTGTTTTTT. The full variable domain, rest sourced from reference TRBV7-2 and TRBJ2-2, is GAGVSQSPSNKVTEKGKDVELRCDPISGHTALYWYRQSLGQGLEFLIYFQGNSAPDKSGLPSDRFSAERTGGSVSTLTIQRTQQEDSAVYLCASSFQGELFFGEGSRLTVL.

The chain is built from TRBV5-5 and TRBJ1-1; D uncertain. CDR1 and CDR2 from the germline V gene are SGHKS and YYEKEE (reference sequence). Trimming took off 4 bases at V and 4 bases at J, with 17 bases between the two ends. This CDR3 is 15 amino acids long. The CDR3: CASSRAGVEGTEAFF. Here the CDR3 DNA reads TGTGCCAGCAGCCGAGCTGGGGTGGAGGGCACTGAAGCTTTCTTT.

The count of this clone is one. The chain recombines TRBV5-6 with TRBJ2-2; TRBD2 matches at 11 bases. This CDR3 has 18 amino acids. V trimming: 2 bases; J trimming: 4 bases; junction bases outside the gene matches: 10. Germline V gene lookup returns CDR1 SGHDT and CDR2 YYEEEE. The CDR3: CASSFSPLAGVFTGELFF. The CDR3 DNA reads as TGTGCCAGCAGCTTCTCCCCACTAGCGGGAGTTTTCACCGGGGAGCTGTTTTTT. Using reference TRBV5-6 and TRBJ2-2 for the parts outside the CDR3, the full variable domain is DAGVTQSPTHLIKTRGQQVTLRCSPKSGHDTVSWYQQALGQGPQFIFQYYEEEERQRGNFPDRFSGHQFPNYSSELNVNALLLGDSALYLCASSFSPLAGVFTGELFFGEGSRLTVL.

Here the CDR3 reads CASSGQRGGFNEQFF. The CDR3 DNA reads as TGTGCCAGCAGTGGCCAGCGGGGGGGCTTCAATGAGCAGTTCTTC. This chain joins TRBV25-1 and TRBJ2-1, with 10 bases aligning to TRBD2. Germline trimming cut 4 bases from V and 6 bases from J; bases unmatched to any gene: 6. The CDR3 loop spans 15 amino acids. Germline V gene lookup returns CDR1 MGHDK and CDR2 SYGVNS.

In DNA form, the CDR3 reads TGTGCCATCAGTGAGTCTGCTCGTACGGGGAAAGAGACCCAGTACTTC. This encodes CAISESARTGKETQYF. This sequence joins TRBV10-3 and TRBJ2-5; perhaps TRBD2 as D (5 bases). Trimming took 0 bases from V and 3 from J, leaving 14 bases between them. From germline, CDR1 is ENHRY and CDR2 SYGVKD. CDR3 size: 16 residues.

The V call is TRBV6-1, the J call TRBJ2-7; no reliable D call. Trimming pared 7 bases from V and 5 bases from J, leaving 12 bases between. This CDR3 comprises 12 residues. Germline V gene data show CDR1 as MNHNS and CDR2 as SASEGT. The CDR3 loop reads CASKQVQNEQYF. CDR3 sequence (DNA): TGTGCCAGCAAGCAGGTCCAGAACGAGCAGTACTTC.

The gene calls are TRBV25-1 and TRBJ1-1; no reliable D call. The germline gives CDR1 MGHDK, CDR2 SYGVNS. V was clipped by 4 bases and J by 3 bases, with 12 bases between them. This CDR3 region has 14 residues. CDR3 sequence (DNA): TGTGCCAGCAGTGCCGACCGCGGTTACACTGAAGCTTTCTTT. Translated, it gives CASSADRGYTEAFF.

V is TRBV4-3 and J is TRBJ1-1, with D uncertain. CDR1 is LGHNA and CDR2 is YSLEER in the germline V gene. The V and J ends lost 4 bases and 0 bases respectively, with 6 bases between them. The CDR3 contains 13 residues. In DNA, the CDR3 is TGCGCCAGCAGCCGTTTCATGAACACTGAAGCTTTCTTT. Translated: CASSRFMNTEAFF.

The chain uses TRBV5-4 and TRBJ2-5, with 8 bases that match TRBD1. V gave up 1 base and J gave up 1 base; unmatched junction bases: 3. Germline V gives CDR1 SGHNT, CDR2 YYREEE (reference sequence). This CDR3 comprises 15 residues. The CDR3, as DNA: TGTGCCAGCAGCTTGATGACAGGGGTCCAAGAGACCCAGTACTTC. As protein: CASSLMTGVQETQYF.

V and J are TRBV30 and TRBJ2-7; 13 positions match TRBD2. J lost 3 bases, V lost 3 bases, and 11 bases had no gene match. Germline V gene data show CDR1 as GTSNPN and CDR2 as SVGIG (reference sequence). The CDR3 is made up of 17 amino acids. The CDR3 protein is CAWRRAQTSGRYYEQYF. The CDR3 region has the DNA TGTGCCTGGAGGAGAGCTCAGACTAGCGGGAGGTACTACGAGCAGTACTTC.

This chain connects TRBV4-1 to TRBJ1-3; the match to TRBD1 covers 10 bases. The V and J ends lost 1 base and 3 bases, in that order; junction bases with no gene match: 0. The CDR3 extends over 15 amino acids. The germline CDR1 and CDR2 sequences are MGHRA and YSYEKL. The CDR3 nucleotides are TGCGCCAGCAGCCAAGGGACAGGGGGTGGAAACACCATATATTTT. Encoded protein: CASSQGTGGGNTIYF.

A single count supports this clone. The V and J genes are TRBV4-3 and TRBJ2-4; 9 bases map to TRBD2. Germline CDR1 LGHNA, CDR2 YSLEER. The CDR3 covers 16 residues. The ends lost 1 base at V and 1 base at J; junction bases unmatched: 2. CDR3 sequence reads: CASSQASGRAKNIQYF. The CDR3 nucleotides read TGCGCCAGCAGCCAAGCAAGCGGGAGGGCCAAAAACATTCAGTACTTC.

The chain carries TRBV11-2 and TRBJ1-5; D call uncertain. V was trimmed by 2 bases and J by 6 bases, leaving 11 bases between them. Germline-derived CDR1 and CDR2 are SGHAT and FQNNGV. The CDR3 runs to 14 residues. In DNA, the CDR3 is TGTGCCAGCAGCTTATTGGGGAGGACTCAGCCCCAGCATTTT. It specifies CASSLLGRTQPQHF.

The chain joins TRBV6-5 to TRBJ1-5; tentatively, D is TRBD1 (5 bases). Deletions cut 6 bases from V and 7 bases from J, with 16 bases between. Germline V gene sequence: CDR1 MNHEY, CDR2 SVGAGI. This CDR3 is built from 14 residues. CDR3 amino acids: CASSSDSFGQPQHF. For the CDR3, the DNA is TGTGCCAGCAGCAGCGACAGTTTCGGGCAGCCCCAGCATTTT.

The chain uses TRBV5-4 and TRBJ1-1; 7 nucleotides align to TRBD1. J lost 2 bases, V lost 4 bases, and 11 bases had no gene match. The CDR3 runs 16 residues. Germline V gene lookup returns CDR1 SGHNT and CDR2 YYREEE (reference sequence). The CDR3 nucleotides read TGTGCCAGCAGCGGATTAAGGACAGGCCCTAACACTGAAGCTTTCTTT. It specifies CASSGLRTGPNTEAFF.

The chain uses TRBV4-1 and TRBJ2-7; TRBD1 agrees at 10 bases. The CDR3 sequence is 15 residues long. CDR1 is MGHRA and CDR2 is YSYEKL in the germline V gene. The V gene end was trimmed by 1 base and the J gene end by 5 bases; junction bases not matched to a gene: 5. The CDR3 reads CASSQVFGTGDEQYF. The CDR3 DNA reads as TGCGCCAGCAGCCAAGTATTCGGGACAGGGGACGAGCAGTACTTC.

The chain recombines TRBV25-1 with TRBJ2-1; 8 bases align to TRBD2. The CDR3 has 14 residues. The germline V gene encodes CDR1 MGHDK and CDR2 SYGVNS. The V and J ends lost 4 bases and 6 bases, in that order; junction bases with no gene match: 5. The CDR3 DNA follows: TGTGCCAGCAGTGCGGGGGGGCTGTTCAATGAGCAGTTCTTC. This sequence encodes CASSAGGLFNEQFF.

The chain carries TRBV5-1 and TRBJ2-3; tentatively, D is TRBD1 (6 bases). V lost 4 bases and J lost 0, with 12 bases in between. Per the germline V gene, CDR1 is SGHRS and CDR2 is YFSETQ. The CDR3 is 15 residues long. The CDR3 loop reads CASSLTGFSTDTQYF. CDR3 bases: TGCGCCAGCAGCCTAACAGGGTTTAGCACAGATACGCAGTATTTT.

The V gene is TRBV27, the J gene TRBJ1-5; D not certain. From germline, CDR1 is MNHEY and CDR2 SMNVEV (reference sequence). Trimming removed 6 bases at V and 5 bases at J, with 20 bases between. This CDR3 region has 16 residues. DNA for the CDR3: TGTGCCAGCAGAAAAGACGGGCAGGAGGGTGATCAGCCCCAGCATTTT. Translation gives CASRKDGQEGDQPQHF.

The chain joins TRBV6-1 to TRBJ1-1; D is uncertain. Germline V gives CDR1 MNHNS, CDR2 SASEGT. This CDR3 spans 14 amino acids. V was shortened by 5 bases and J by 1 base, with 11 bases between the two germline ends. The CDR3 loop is CASSRLFRNTEAFF. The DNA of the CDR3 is TGTGCCAGCAGTCGCCTCTTTAGGAACACTGAAGCTTTCTTT.

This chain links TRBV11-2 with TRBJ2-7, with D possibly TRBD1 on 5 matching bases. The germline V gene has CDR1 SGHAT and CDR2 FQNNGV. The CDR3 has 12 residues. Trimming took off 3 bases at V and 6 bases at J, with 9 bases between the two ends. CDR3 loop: CASSFAGFEQYF. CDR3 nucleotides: TGTGCCAGCAGCTTTGCAGGGTTCGAGCAGTACTTC.

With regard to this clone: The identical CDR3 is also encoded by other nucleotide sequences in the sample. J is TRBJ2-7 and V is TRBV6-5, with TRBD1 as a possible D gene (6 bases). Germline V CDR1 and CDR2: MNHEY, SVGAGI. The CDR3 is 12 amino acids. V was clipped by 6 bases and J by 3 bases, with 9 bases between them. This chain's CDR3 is CASRTGSYEQYF. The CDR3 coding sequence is TGTGCCAGCAGGACAGGTAGCTACGAGCAGTACTTC.

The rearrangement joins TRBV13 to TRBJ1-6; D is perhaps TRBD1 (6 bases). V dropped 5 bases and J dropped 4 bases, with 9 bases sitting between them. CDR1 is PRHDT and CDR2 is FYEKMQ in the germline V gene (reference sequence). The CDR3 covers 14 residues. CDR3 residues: CASSPGQYNSPLHF. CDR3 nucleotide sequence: TGTGCCAGCAGCCCTGGACAGTATAATTCACCCCTCCACTTT. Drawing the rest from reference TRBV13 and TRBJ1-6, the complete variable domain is AAGVIQSPRHLIKEKRETATLKCYPIPRHDTVYWYQQGPGQDPQFLISFYEKMQSDKGSIPDRFSAQQFSDYHSELNMSSLELGDSALYFCASSPGQYNSPLHFGNGTRLTVT.

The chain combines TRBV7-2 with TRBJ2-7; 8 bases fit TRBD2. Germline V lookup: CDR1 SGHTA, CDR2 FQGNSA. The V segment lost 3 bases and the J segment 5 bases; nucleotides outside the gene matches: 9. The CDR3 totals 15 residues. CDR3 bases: TGTGCCAGCAGCTTCGTGCGAGCGGGGGAGGACGAGCAGTACTTC. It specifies CASSFVRAGEDEQYF.

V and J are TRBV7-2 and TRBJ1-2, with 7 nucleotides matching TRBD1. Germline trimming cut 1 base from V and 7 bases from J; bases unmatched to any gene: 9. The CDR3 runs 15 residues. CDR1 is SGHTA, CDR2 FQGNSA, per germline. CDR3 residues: CASSLGSGGSRGYTF. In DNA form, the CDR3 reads TGTGCCAGCAGCTTAGGATCAGGGGGGAGTCGTGGCTACACCTTC.

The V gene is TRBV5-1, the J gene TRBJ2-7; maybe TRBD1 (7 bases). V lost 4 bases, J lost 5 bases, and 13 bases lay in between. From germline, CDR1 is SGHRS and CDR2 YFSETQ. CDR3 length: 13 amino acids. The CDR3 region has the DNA TGCGCCAGCAGCCCGGCGGGGACAGACGAGCAGTACTTC. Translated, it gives CASSPAGTDEQYF.